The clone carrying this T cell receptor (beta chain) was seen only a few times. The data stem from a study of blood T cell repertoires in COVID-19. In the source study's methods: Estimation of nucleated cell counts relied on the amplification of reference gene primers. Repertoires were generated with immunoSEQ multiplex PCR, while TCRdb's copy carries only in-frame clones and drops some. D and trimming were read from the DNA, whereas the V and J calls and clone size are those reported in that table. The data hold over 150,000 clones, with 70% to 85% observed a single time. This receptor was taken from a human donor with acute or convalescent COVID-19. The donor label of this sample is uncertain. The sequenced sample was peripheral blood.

The CDR3 is CASSTGQGFYGYTF. The DNA of the CDR3 is TGCGCCAGCAGCACCGGACAGGGATTCTATGGCTACACCTTC. This chain joins TRBV5-1 and TRBJ1-2; TRBD1 aligns across 8 bases. Germline values: CDR1 SGHRS, CDR2 YFSETQ. This CDR3 spans 14 amino acids. The V and J ends lost 4 bases and 4 bases, in that order; junction bases with no gene match: 6. The entire variable domain, with the rest obtained from reference TRBV5-1 and TRBJ1-2, is as follows: KAGVTQTPRYLIKTRGQQVTLSCSPISGHRSVSWYQQTPGQGLQFLFEYFSETQRNKGNFPGRFSGRQFSNSRSEMNVSTLELGDSALYLCASSTGQGFYGYTFGSGTRLTVV.